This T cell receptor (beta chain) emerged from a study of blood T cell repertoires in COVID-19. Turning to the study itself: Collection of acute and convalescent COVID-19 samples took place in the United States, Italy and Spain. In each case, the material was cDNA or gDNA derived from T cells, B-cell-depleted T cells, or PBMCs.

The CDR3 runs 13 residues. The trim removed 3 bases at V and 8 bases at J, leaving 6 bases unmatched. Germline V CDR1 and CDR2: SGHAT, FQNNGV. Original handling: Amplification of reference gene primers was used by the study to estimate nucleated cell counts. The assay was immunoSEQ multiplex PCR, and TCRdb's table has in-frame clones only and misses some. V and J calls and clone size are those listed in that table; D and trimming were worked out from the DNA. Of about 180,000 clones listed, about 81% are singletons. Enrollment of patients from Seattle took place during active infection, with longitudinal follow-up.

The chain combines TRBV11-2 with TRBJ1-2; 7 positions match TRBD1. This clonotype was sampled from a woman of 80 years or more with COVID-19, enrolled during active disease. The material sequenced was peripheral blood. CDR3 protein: CASSFSGTVGYTF. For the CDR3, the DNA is TGTGCCAGCAGCTTTTCCGGGACAGTCGGCTACACCTTC.